The 27 T cell receptor beta chains given below trace back to one sample, sequenced in a study of response to subunit inactivated influenza vaccine. One entry per CDR3 protein, called by TCRdb with MiXCR from the RT-PCR reads. The repertoire holds approximately 160,000 distinct CDR3 sequences, with approximately 12% as singletons. Sequenced material: CD8+ T cells sorted from PBMCs, taken approximately 25 months after vaccination. Receptors originate from a man between 50 and 69 years old who received an inactivated influenza vaccine.

This clonotype appeared a few times. V usage is TRBV7-6 and J usage is TRBJ2-1, with 8 bases matching TRBD1. Germline CDR1 SGHVS, CDR2 FNYEAQ. The trim removed 5 bases at V and 2 bases at J, leaving 5 bases unmatched. The CDR3 spans 15 residues. The CDR3 protein is CASSLTGGPYNEQFF. CDR3 nucleotides: TGTGCCAGCAGCCTTACAGGGGGTCCCTACAATGAGCAGTTCTTC.

There are a few counts of this clonotype. The chain employs TRBV5-1 and TRBJ2-7; TRBD1 matches 10 bases. J was trimmed by 2 bases and V by 2 bases; bases with no gene match: 7. This CDR3 spans 16 amino acids. The germline CDR1 and CDR2 sequences are SGHRS and YFSETQ. CDR3 sequence (DNA): TGCGCCAGCAGCTTAGGGACAGGGGCAGGAACCTACGAGCAGTACTTC. Protein: CASSLGTGAGTYEQYF.

This clonotype was counted at least ten times. The genes are TRBV11-2 and TRBJ2-1, with D possibly matching TRBD2 (5 bases). The CDR3 sequence is 15 residues long. V was cut by 1 base and J by 0 bases, with 7 bases left in between. Looked up from germline, CDR1 is SGHAT and CDR2 is FQNNGV. This CDR3 is CASSLVAGSYNEQFF. CDR3 coding DNA: TGTGCCAGCAGCTTAGTCGCGGGCTCCTACAATGAGCAGTTCTTC.

This clonotype was counted only a few times. The J gene is TRBJ2-5, the V gene TRBV13; no definite D call. CDR3 length: 12 residues. V was cut by 6 bases and J by 5 bases, with 10 bases left in between. Germline V gene sequence: CDR1 PRHDT, CDR2 FYEKMQ (reference sequence). This CDR3 reads CASSIGRETQYF. The CDR3 nucleotides read TGTGCCAGCAGTATAGGAAGGGAGACCCAGTACTTC.

Ten or more counts support this clonotype. The chain combines TRBV24-1 with TRBJ2-1; no clear D gene. Per the germline V gene, CDR1 is KGHDR and CDR2 is SFDVKD. CDR3 length equals 13 residues. The V gene lost 0 bases and the J gene lost 5 bases, with 4 bases spanning the gap. The CDR3 sequence: CATSDLWNNEQFF. In nucleotides, the CDR3 is TGTGCCACCAGTGATTTGTGGAACAATGAGCAGTTCTTC.

The chain uses TRBV29-1 and TRBJ2-7; TRBD2 agrees at 7 bases. V trimming: 0 bases; J trimming: 7 bases; junction bases outside the gene matches: 6. The V gene's germline CDR1 is SQVTM and CDR2 ANQGSEA. The CDR3 spans 13 residues. The CDR3 protein is CSVEEQWGGEQYF. CDR3 DNA: TGCAGCGTTGAAGAGCAGTGGGGAGGGGAGCAGTACTTC.

The CDR3, as DNA: TGTGCCAGCGGGGGGGTCAACCTTAACTATGGCTACACCTTC. This encodes CASGGVNLNYGYTF. This sequence joins TRBV2 and TRBJ1-2, with D possibly being TRBD1 (5 bases). V lost 8 bases, J lost 1 base, and 14 bases lay in between. Germline V lookup: CDR1 SNHLY, CDR2 FYNNEI. This CDR3 has 14 residues.

This chain joins TRBV9 and TRBJ2-7, with 11 bases lining up with TRBD1. Germline V gene sequence: CDR1 SGDLS, CDR2 YYNGEE. This CDR3 contains 15 residues. V lost 0 bases, J lost 4 bases, and 3 bases stayed unmatched. The CDR3 DNA is TGTGCCAGCAGCGTAGCGGGACAGGGGGTATACGAGCAGTACTTC. Translating gives CASSVAGQGVYEQYF. The full variable domain, rest sourced from reference TRBV9 and TRBJ2-7, is DSGVTQTPKHLITATGQRVTLRCSPRSGDLSVYWYQQSLDQGLQFLIQYYNGEERAKGNILERFSAQQFPDLHSELNLSSLELGDSALYFCASSVAGQGVYEQYFGPGTRLTVT.

V and J are TRBV23-1 and TRBJ2-7; 11 bases fit TRBD2. TRBV23-1 is marked as an open reading frame, function uncertain. The CDR3 runs 15 residues. The junction had 7 bases not matched to a gene; V was cut back by 7 bases and J by 2 bases. The CDR3 sequence is CASTQNSGRAYEQYF. The DNA of the CDR3 is TGCGCCAGCACCCAAAATAGCGGGAGGGCCTACGAGCAGTACTTC.

The chain employs TRBV27 and TRBJ2-6; D is undetermined. This CDR3 is built from 16 residues. Germline CDR1 and CDR2: MNHEY and SMNVEV (reference sequence). V was clipped by 3 bases and J by 1 base, with 10 bases between them. CDR3: CASSFLVGSGANVLTF. The CDR3 bases are TGTGCCAGCAGTTTTCTAGTTGGGTCTGGGGCCAACGTCCTGACTTTC.

This chain uses TRBV5-1 with TRBJ2-5; D is perhaps TRBD1 (7 bases). From germline, CDR1 is SGHRS and CDR2 YFSETQ. V dropped 0 bases and J dropped 0 bases, with 18 bases sitting between them. There are 18 residues in the CDR3. CDR3 loop: CASSLVSRQGGYQETQYF. In nucleotides, the CDR3 is TGCGCCAGCAGCTTGGTTTCCAGACAGGGAGGCTACCAAGAGACCCAGTACTTC.

This clonotype was detected ten times or more. The chain combines TRBV20-1 with TRBJ2-5, with 7 bases lining up with TRBD2. V trimming: 4 bases; J trimming: 2 bases; junction bases outside the gene matches: 7. CDR3 length equals 14 residues. The germline V gene has CDR1 DFQATT and CDR2 SNEGSKA (reference sequence). The chain's CDR3 is CSAIPLAEQETQYF. The CDR3, as DNA: TGCAGTGCTATCCCTCTAGCGGAGCAAGAGACCCAGTACTTC.

This clonotype was detected ten times or more. The V gene is TRBV12-3 or TRBV12-4, the J gene TRBJ2-5, with D perhaps TRBD2 (7 bases). Trimming left V 7 bases short and J 1 base short, with 19 bases between. The CDR3 has 16 amino acids. Here the CDR3 reads CASTLGGLAVQETQYF. The CDR3 DNA is TGTGCCAGCACCCTGGGGGGGCTAGCGGTCCAAGAGACCCAGTACTTC.

This clonotype has a handful of counts. The junction departs from the called germline gene at one end, perhaps through a read error. The genes are TRBV20-1 and TRBJ2-7, with D perhaps TRBD2 (7 bases). CDR3 size: 10 residues. Germline values: CDR1 DFQATT, CDR2 SNEGSKA (reference sequence). The CDR3 bases are TGCAGTGCTAGTTTGGGGGGGCCTCTCTTC. Translated, it gives CSASLGGPLF.

The chain links TRBV5-1 to TRBJ1-1; no clear D gene. There are 13 residues in the CDR3. Trimming stripped 6 bases from V and 1 base from J, with 10 bases between. Germline V CDR1 and CDR2: SGHRS, YFSETQ. The CDR3 region is CASKSKANTEAFF. The CDR3 coding sequence is TGCGCCAGCAAGTCGAAGGCGAACACTGAAGCTTTCTTT.

The J gene is TRBJ1-3, the V gene TRBV20-1, with a weak D call TRBD1 (5 bases). V was shortened by 0 bases and J by 1 base, with 19 bases between the two germline ends. This CDR3 is built from 18 residues. CDR1 DFQATT and CDR2 SNEGSKA come from the germline V gene (reference sequence). For the CDR3, the DNA is TGCAGTGCTAGAGACCTCTCCTCAGGGCTGCGGTCTGGAAACACCATATATTTT. It yields the protein CSARDLSSGLRSGNTIYF.

J is TRBJ2-7 and V is TRBV28; D ambiguous. This CDR3 has 12 amino acids. Germline CDR1 and CDR2: MDHEN and SYDVKM. Trimming pared 7 bases from V and 3 bases from J, leaving 10 bases between. The CDR3 DNA sequence: TGTGCCAGCAACCAATGGAGCTACGAGCAGTACTTC. Amino acid sequence: CASNQWSYEQYF.

The chain is built from TRBV6-1 and TRBJ2-5; 8 bases agree with TRBD1. Trimming cost V 6 bases and J 5 bases; bases outside gene matches: 11. The CDR3 contains 15 residues. Germline-derived CDR1 and CDR2 are MNHNS and SASEGT. Written as DNA, the CDR3 is TGTGCCAGCAGCCTAAACCAGGGGGCGGGGGAGACCCAGTACTTC. Protein: CASSLNQGAGETQYF.

This clonotype has just a few counts. This chain connects TRBV4-2 to TRBJ2-1; the D gene could be TRBD1 or TRBD2 (6 bases each). From germline, CDR1 is LGHNA and CDR2 YNFKEQ. The CDR3 covers 13 residues. V dropped 6 bases and J dropped 2 bases, with 8 bases sitting between them. CDR3 DNA sequence: TGTGCCAGCAGTAGGGGGGCCTACAATGAGCAGTTCTTC. Translated, it gives CASSRGAYNEQFF.

The chain carries TRBV19 and TRBJ1-1; TRBD1 agrees at 8 bases. This CDR3 region has 18 residues. The V segment lost 4 bases and the J segment 6 bases; nucleotides outside the gene matches: 19. Germline CDR1 and CDR2: LNHDA and SQIVND (reference sequence). The DNA for the CDR3 is TGTGCCAGTAGTAGAGGTCCCTCGGACAGGGCGAGAAGATCTGAAGCTTTCTTT. Its protein is CASSRGPSDRARRSEAFF.

Comments on this clonotype: A junction boundary mismatches the germline segment, possibly from a read error. The CDR3, as DNA: TGCGCCAGCAGGTTGGCGGCAGGGACCGATCAGCCCCAGCATTTT. The encoded protein is CASRLAAGTDQPQHF. The V gene is TRBV5-1, the J gene TRBJ1-5, with D possibly matching TRBD1 (5 bases). CDR3 size: 15 residues. From germline, CDR1 is SGHRS and CDR2 YFSETQ.

This clonotype has ten or more counts. The rearrangement joins TRBV12-3 or TRBV12-4 to TRBJ2-5, with 9 bases that match TRBD1. The J segment lost 4 bases and the V segment lost 2 bases, leaving 5 bases of the junction unmatched. CDR3 length: 15 residues. CDR3 residues: CASSLWDRAGETQYF. The CDR3 DNA sequence: TGTGCCAGCAGTTTATGGGACAGGGCCGGAGAGACCCAGTACTTC.

The chain couples TRBV4-1 to TRBJ1-5; no definite D call. The V gene's germline CDR1 is MGHRA and CDR2 YSYEKL. The ends were cut back, 1 base at V and 6 bases at J, with 10 bases in the middle. The CDR3 has 14 amino acids. The CDR3 sequence: CASSQGRWGQPQHF. CDR3 in DNA: TGCGCCAGCAGCCAAGGGAGGTGGGGTCAGCCCCAGCATTTT.

As to this clonotype: Germline is not matched at one junction end, which may reflect a read error. The rearrangement joins TRBV7-9 to TRBJ2-7, with D possibly matching TRBD1 (5 bases). Germline CDR1 is SEHNR and CDR2 is FQNEAQ (reference sequence). The CDR3 sequence is 8 residues long. CDR3 sequence: CASSTTGF. CDR3 nucleotides: TGTGCCAGCAGCACCACAGGCTTC.

This chain links TRBV25-1 with TRBJ2-2, with D unresolved. The CDR3 loop spans 13 amino acids. Between the trimmed V and J ends, which lost 5 bases and 5 bases, there was a span of 9 bases. Germline CDR1 is MGHDK and CDR2 is SYGVNS. This CDR3 is CASSTLGTGELFF. The CDR3 DNA follows: TGTGCCAGCAGTACGCTAGGAACCGGGGAGCTGTTTTTT.

The rearrangement uses TRBV12-3 or TRBV12-4 and TRBJ2-4, with D perhaps TRBD2 (5 bases). The CDR3 sequence is 12 residues long. Trimming pared 6 bases from V and 9 bases from J, leaving 12 bases between. In DNA form, the CDR3 reads TGTGCCAGCAGCGACGGGGTAGGCATTCAGTACTTC. This gives the protein CASSDGVGIQYF.

This clonotype has at least ten counts. This chain connects TRBV6-6 to TRBJ2-2, with TRBD1 as a possible D gene (5 bases). The CDR3 loop spans 12 amino acids. V was cut by 2 bases and J by 8 bases, with 6 bases left in between. Germline-derived CDR1 and CDR2 are MNHNY and SVGAGI (reference sequence). CDR3 nucleotide sequence: TGTGCCAGCAGTTACAGGGGAGGGGAGCTGTTTTTT. This sequence encodes CASSYRGGELFF.